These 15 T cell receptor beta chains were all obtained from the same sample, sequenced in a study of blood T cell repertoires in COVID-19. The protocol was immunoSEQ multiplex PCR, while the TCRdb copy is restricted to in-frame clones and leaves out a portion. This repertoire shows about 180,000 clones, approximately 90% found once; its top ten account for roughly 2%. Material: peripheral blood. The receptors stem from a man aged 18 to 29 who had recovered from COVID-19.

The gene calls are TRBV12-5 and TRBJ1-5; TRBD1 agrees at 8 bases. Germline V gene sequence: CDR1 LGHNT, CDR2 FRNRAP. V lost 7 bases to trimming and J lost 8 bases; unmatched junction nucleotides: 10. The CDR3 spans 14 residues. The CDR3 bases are TGTGCTAGTGCCGCGGGGACAGGCGGCAAGCCCCAGCATTTT. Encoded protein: CASAAGTGGKPQHF.

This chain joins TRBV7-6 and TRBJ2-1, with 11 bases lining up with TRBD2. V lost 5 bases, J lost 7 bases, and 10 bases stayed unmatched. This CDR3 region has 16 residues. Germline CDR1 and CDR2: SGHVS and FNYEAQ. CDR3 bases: TGTGCCAGCAGCCCGCAACTAGCGGGAGAGGGGAATGAGCAGTTCTTC. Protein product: CASSPQLAGEGNEQFF. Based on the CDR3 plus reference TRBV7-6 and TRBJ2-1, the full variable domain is GAGVSQSPRYKVTKRGQDVALRCDPISGHVSLYWYRQALGQGPEFLTYFNYEAQQDKSGLPNDRFSAERPEGSISTLTIQRTEQRDSAMYRCASSPQLAGEGNEQFFGPGTRLTVL.

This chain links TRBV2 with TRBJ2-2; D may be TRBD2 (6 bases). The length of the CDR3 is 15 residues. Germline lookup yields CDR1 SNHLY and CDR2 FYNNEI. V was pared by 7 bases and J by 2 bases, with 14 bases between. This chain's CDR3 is CASKSDGSNTGELFF. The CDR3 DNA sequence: TGTGCCAGCAAATCGGACGGGAGCAACACCGGGGAGCTGTTTTTT.

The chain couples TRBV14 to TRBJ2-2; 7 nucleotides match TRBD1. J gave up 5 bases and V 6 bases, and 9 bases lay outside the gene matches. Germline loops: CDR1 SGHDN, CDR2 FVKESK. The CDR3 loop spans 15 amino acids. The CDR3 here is CASRQNRGNTGELFF. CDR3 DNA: TGTGCCAGCAGACAAAACAGGGGAAATACCGGGGAGCTGTTTTTT.

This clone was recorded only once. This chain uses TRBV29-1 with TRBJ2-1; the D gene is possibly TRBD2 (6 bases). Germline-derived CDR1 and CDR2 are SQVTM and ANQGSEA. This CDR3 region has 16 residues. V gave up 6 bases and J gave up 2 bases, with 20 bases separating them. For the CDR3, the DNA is TGCAGCGTCAAGGAGGGGCTAGCCTCTCCCTACAATGAGCAGTTCTTC. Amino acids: CSVKEGLASPYNEQFF.

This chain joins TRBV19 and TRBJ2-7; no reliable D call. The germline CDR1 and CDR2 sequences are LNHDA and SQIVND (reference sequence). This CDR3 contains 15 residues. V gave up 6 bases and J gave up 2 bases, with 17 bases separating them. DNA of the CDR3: TGTGCCAGTAGCGATCCTAGTAGAATCCCCTACGAGCAGTACTTC. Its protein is CASSDPSRIPYEQYF.

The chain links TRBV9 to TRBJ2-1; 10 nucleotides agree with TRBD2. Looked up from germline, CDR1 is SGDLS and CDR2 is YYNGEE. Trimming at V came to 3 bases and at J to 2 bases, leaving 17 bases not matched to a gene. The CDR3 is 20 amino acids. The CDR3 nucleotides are TGTGCCAGCAGCGCCAAGGCAGGGGGTCTAGCGGGAGAAGCCTACAATGAGCAGTTCTTC. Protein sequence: CASSAKAGGLAGEAYNEQFF.

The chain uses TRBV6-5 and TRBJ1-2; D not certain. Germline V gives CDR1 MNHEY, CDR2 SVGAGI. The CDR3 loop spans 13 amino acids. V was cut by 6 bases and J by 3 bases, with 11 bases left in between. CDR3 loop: CASSLSTDYGYTF. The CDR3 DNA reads TGTGCCAGCAGCCTCTCTACGGACTATGGCTACACCTTC.

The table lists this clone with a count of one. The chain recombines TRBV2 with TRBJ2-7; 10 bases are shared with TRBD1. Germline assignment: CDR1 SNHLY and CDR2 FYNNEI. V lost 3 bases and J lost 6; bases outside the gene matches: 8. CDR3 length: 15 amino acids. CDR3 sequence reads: CASSDSGTGVSEQYF. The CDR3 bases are TGTGCCAGCAGTGACTCCGGGACAGGGGTATCCGAGCAGTACTTC.

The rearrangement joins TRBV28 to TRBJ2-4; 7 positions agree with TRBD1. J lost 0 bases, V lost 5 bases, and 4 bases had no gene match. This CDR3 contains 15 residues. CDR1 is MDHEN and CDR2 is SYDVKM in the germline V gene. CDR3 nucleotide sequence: TGTGCCAGCAGTCCAGGGGGAGTAGCCAAAAACATTCAGTACTTC. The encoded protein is CASSPGGVAKNIQYF.

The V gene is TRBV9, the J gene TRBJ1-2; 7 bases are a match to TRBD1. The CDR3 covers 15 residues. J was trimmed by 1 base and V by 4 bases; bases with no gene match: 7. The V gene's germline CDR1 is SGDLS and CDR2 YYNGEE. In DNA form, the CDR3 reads TGTGCCAGCAGCCCCCGGACAGGACTTAACTATGGCTACACCTTC. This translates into CASSPRTGLNYGYTF.

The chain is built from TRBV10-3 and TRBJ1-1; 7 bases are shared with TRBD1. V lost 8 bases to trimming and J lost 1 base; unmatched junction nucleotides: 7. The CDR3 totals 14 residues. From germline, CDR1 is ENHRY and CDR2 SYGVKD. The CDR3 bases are TGTGCCATCGCCGACGACAGGGAGAACACTGAAGCTTTCTTT. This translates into CAIADDRENTEAFF.

The CDR3 loop reads CATSRAGGGETQYF. The CDR3 nucleotides are TGTGCCACCAGCAGAGCGGGAGGAGGTGAGACCCAGTACTTC. V and J are TRBV15 and TRBJ2-5; 7 bases match TRBD2. The CDR3 totals 14 residues. Germline assignment: CDR1 LNHNV and CDR2 YYDKDF (reference sequence). V dropped 1 base and J dropped 5; count of bases not matched to a gene: 4. Full variable domain (rest looked up from reference TRBV15 and TRBJ2-5): DAMVIQNPRYQVTQFGKPVTLSCSQTLNHNVMYWYQQKSSQAPKLLFHYYDKDFNNEADTPDNFQSRRPNTSFCFLDIRSPGLGDTAMYLCATSRAGGGETQYFGPGTRLLVL.

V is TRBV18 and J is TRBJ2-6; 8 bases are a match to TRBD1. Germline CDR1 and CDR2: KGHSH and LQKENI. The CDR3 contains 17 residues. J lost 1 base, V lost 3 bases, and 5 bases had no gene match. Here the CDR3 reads CASSPRTGFSGANVLTF. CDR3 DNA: TGTGCCAGCTCACCCAGGACAGGGTTTTCTGGGGCCAACGTCCTGACTTTC. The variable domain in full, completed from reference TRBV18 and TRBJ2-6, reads NAGVMQNPRHLVRRRGQEARLRCSPMKGHSHVYWYRQLPEEGLKFMVYLQKENIIDESGMPKERFSAEFPKEGPSILRIQQVVRGDSAAYFCASSPRTGFSGANVLTFGAGSRLTVL.

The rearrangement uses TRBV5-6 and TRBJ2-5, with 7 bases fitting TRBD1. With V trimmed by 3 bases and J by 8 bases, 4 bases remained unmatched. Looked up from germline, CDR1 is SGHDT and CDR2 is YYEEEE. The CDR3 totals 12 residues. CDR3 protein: CASSSRTGTQYF. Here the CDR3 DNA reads TGTGCCAGCAGCTCCAGGACAGGAACCCAGTACTTC.